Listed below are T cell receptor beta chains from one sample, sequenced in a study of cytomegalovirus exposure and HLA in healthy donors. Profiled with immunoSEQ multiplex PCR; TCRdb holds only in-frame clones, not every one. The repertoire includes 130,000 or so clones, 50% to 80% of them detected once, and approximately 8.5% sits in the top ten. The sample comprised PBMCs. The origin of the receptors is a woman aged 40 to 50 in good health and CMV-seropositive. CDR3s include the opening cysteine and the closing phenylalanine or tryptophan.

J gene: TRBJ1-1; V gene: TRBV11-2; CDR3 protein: CASRTGRNTEAFF
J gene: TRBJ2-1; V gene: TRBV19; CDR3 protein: CASTGAGAYNEQFF
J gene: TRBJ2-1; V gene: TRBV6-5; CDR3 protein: CASSRDSIQNEQFF
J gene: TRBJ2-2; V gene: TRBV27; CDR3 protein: CASSTVAERTGELFF
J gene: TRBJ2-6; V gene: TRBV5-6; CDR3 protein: CASSLGTGSSGANVLTF
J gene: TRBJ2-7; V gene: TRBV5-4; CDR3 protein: CASRPGQGSYEQYF
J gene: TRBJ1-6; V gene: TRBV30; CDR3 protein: CAWSNIPGLSSSYNSPLHF
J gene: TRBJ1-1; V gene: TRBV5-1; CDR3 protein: CASSPEETGATEAFF
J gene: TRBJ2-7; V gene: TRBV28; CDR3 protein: CASSPRLAGGYEQYF
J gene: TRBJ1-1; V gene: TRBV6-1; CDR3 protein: CASSSRTGNTEAFF
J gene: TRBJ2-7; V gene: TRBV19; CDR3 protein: CASSGAAYEQYF
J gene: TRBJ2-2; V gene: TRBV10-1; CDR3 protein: CASGTGGPTTGELFF
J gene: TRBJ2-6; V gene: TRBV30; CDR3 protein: CAWIPAKTGGGSGANVLTF
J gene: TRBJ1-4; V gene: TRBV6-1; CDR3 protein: CASSEFRASSEKLFF
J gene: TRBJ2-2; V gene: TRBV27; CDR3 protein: CASSLRGGDRGLLGSTGELFF
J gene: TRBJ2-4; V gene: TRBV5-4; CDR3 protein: CASSSGPAKNIQYF
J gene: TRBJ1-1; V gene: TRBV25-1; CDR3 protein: CASSDQGTGGGTQAFF
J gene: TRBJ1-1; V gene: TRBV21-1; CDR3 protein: CASSRLDGHGNTEAFF
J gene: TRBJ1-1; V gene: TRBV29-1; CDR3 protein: CSVDAVDRGRGNEAFF
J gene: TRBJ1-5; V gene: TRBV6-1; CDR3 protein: CASSEGTGGGGQPQHF
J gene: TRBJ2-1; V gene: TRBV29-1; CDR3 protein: CSVVGAGLLGNEQFF
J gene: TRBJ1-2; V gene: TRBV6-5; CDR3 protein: CASREDRSYGYTF
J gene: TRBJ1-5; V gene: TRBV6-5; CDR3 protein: CASSYSGTGGQPQHF